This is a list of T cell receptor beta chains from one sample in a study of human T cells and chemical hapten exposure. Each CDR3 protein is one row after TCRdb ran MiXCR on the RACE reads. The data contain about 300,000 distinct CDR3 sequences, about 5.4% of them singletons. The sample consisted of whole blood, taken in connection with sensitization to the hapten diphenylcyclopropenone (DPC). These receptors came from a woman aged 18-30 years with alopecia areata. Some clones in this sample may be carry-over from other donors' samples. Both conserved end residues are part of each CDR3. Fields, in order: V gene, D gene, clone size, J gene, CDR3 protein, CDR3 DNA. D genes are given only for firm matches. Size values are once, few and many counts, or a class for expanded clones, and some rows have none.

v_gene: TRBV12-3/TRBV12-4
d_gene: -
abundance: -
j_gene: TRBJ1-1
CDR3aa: CASSLRGANEAFF
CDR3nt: TGTGCCAGCAGTTTGCGGGGGGCTAATGAAGCTTTCTTT

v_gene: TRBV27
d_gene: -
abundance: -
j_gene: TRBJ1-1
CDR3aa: CASSFTGFTEAFF
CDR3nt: TGTGCCAGCAGTTTCACAGGCTTCACTGAAGCTTTCTTT

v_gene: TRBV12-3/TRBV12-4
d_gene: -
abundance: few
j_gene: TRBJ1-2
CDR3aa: CASSFSGNYGYTF
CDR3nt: TGTGCCAGCAGTTTTTCAGGGAACTATGGCTACACCTTC

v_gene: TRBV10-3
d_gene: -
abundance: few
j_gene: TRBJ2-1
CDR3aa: CAISDSLQGNEQFF
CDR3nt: TGTGCCATCAGTGATTCGCTACAAGGTAATGAGCAGTTCTTC

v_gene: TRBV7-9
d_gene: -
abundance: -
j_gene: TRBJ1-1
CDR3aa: CASSLDDRRNTEAFF
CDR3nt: TGTGCCAGCAGCTTAGACGACAGGCGGAACACTGAAGCTTTCTTT

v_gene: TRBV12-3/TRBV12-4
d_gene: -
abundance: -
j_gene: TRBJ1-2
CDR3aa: CASSSYRDKAHGYTF
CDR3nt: TGTGCCAGCAGTTCATACCGGGACAAGGCTCATGGCTACACCTTC

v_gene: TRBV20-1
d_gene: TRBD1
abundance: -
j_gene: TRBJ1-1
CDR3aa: CSASLGGGNTEAFF
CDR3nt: TGCAGTGCTTCCCTAGGGGGCGGGAACACTGAAGCTTTCTTT

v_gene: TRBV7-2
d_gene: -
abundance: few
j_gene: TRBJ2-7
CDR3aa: CASSPEGPYEQYF
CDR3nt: TGTGCCAGCAGCCCGGAGGGACCCTACGAGCAGTACTTC

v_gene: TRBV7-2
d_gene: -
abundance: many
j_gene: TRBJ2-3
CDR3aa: CASSPSGDTQYF
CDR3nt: TGTGCCAGCAGCCCCAGTGGTGATACGCAGTATTTT

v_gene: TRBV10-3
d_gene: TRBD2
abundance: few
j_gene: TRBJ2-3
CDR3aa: CAISAWSGGATDTQYF
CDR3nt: TGTGCCATCAGTGCTTGGAGCGGGGGGGCAACGGATACGCAGTATTTT

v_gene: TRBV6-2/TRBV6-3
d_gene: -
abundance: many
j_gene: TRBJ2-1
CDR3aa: CASSGQGTYNEQFF
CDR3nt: TGTGCCAGCAGTGGGCAGGGGACCTACAATGAGCAGTTCTTC

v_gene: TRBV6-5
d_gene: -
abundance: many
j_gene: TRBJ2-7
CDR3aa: CASSYDRTYEQYF
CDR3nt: TGTGCCAGCAGTTACGACAGGACCTACGAGCAGTACTTC

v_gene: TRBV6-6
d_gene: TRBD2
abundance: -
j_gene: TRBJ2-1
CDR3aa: CASSYSGTSGGASNEQFF
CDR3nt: TGTGCCAGCAGTTACTCGGGCACTAGCGGGGGGGCCTCCAATGAGCAGTTCTTC

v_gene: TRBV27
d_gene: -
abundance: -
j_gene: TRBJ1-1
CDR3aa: CASSLDKFMNTEAFF
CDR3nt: TGTGCCAGCAGTTTGGACAAGTTTATGAACACTGAAGCTTTCTTT

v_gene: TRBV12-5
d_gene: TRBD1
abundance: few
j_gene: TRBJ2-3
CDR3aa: CASGFNRGADTQYF
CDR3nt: TGTGCTAGTGGATTTAACAGGGGAGCAGATACGCAGTATTTT

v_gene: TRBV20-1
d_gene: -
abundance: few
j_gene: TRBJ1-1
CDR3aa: CSASGQPMNTEAFF
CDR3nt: TGCAGTGCCAGCGGACAGCCTATGAACACTGAAGCTTTCTTT